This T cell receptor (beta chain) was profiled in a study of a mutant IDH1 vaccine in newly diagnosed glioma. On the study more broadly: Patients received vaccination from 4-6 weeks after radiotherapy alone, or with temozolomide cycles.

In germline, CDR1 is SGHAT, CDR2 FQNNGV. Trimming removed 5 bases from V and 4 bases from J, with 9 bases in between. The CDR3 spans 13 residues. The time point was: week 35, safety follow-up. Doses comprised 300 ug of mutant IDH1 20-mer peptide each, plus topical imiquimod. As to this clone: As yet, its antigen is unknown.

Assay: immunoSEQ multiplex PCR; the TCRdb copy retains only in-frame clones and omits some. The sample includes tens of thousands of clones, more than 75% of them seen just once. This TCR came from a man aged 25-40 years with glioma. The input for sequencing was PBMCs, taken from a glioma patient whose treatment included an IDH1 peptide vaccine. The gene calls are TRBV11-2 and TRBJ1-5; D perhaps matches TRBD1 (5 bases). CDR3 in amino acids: CASSAGYNQPQHF. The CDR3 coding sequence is TGTGCCAGCAGCGCAGGGTATAATCAGCCCCAGCATTTT.